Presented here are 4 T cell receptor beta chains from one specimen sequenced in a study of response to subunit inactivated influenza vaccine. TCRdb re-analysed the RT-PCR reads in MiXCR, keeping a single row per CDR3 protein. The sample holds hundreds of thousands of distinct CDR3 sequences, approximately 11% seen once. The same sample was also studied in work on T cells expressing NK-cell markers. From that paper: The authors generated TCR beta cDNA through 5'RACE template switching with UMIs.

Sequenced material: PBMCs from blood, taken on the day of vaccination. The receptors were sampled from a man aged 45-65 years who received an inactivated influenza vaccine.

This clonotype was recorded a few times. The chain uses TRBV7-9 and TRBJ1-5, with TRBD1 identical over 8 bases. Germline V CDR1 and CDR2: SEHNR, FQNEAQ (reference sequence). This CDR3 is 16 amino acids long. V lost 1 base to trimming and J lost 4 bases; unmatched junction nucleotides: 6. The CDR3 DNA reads TGTGCCAGCAGCTTAGTCCAGGGGGCAGTGAATCAGCCCCAGCATTTT. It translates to CASSLVQGAVNQPQHF. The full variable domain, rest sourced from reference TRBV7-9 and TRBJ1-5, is DTGVSQNPRHKITKRGQNVTFRCDPISEHNRLYWYRQTLGQGPEFLTYFQNEAQLEKSRLLSDRFSAERPKGSFSTLEIQRTEQGDSAMYLCASSLVQGAVNQPQHFGDGTRLSIL.

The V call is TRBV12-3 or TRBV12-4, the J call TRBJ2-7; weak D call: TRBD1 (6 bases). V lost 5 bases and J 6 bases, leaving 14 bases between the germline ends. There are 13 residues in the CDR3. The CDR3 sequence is CASSIYQGSEQYF. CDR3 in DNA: TGTGCCAGCAGTATCTACCAGGGGTCCGAGCAGTACTTC.

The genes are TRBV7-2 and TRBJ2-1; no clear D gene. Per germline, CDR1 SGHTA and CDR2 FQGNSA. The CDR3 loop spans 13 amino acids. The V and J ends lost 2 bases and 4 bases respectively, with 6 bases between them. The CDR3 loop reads CASSLTIYNEQFF. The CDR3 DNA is TGTGCCAGCAGCTTAACTATATACAATGAGCAGTTCTTC.

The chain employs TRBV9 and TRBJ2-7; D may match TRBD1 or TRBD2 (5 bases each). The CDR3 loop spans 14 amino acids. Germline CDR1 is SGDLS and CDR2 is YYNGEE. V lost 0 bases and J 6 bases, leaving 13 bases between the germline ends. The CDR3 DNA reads TGTGCCAGCAGCGTAGGGGACGGCGGGCGCGAGCAGTACTTC. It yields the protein CASSVGDGGREQYF. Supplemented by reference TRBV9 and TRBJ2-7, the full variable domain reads DSGVTQTPKHLITATGQRVTLRCSPRSGDLSVYWYQQSLDQGLQFLIQYYNGEERAKGNILERFSAQQFPDLHSELNLSSLELGDSALYFCASSVGDGGREQYFGPGTRLTVT.